This TCR beta chain is from a study of cytomegalovirus exposure and HLA in healthy donors (TCRdb year 2017). Broadly, across the study: According to an earlier analysis of 450 to 650 of the donors, about 180 million T cells yielded 95 million to 140 million unique TCR beta sequences and around 280 Gb of sequence data. Of the roughly 390 genotyped donors, approximately 81% were placed in the genetic ancestry cluster associated with self-reported Caucasian donors. A separate validation cohort of roughly 130 different subjects was used in addition to the 666-subject first cohort. Class I and class II HLA loci were covered by the typing at four-digit resolution. The study aimed to test whether cataloging public T cell receptors could reveal signatures of past pathogen exposure. The number of typed donors differed by locus: roughly 620-640 for A, B, C, DRB1 and DQB1; 500 to 550 for DQA1; approximately 610 for DPA1; and roughly 490 for DPB1. A later genetic analysis took genome-wide SNP genotypes for about 55% of the 666 donors and used that subset as a discovery cohort. To predict cytomegalovirus infection status, the study brought together high-throughput TCR immunosequencing, statistical association of individual TCRs with disease status, and machine learning. Among about 370 genotyped donors of the cohort, an average of approximately 200,000 unique TCR beta nucleotide sequences was sequenced per donor, of which about 20% were non-productive. The later analysis used no new phenotypic data to find candidate immune exposures, relying instead on TCR beta sequences and their occurrence across donors. The T cell repertoires of around 730 subjects were profiled by immunosequencing and related to cytomegalovirus serostatus. An early release that covered some 640 HLA-typed donors contained about 300 gigabases of sequencing data and approximately 85 million unique TCR sequences. All discovery cohort repertoires had been generated on a single sequencing platform. Several DR-DQ haplotypes were treated as single units for association and clustering because of strong linkage in the cohort. Donor age, sex, ethnicity and CMV serostatus were collected together with the repertoire data. An earlier analysis of about 620 of the donors applied high-throughput TCR beta sequencing to assess whether each TCR beta V gene segment acted as functional or pseudogenic. A later analysis re-analyzed previously published TCR beta repertoires from roughly 630 donors and added high-resolution HLA genotyping to study TCR occurrence patterns.

Only a few counts were recorded for this clone. Its antigen target is currently unknown. No per-base quality is available; no much larger clone lies one base away. The cohort comprised fewer than 750 healthy bone marrow donors. All cohort members were sampled while nominally healthy, although unrecorded immune exposures were likely present. The donor tested CMV seropositive and was one of the 289 seropositive cohort members. Each donor provided a peripheral blood sample, and peripheral blood mononuclear cells were used for TCR beta sequencing. The Qiagen DNeasy Blood Extraction Kit was used to extract genomic DNA from the blood cell samples. The V end loses 0 bases and the J end loses 12 bases, and a stretch of 17 bases separates them. Its CDR3 holds 14 amino acids, cysteine through phenylalanine. Here the CDR3 DNA is all that survives: 42 bases in frame from base 1. The CDR1 and CDR2 encoded by the germline V gene are ENHRY and SYGVKD.

The method behind the library was the immunoSEQ multiplex PCR assay. A mixture of 60 forward primers for TCR Vbeta segments and 13 reverse primers for TCR Jbeta segments was used in the multiplex PCR. Amplification of the CDR3 region of rearranged TCR beta genes was performed with a multiplex PCR assay on genomic DNA. Amplified TCR beta libraries were sequenced as 87-base-pair reads on the Illumina HiSeq System. The study's processing was this. Across the 600 to 700 repertoires, a later analysis counted 78 million or so unique TCR beta chains, around 10 million of which were shared by at least two donors. A nearest-neighbor algorithm error-corrected the raw reads and collapsed the reads into unique sequences, merging closely related sequences to remove PCR and sequencing errors. Alignment of CDR3 sequences to IMGT reference sequences was used to assign V, D and J gene segments. Each retained sequence needed at least a six-nucleotide match to both a V gene segment and a J gene segment. A rearrangement was called productive if the CDR3 had no stop codons and remained in frame with V and J, and every other rearrangement was called non-productive. CDR3 was defined according to IMGT convention as the region running from the second conserved V-encoded cysteine to the conserved J-encoded phenylalanine. Sequences without an unambiguous match to a single V gene segment were excluded from the earlier analysis of several hundred of the donors. In an earlier analysis of some 590 of the donors, a V segment was called functional when productive rearrangements were above 56.7%, and segregating when the standard deviation between donors exceeded 5%. A statistical classification framework was built for diagnosing cytomegalovirus status from the catalog of TCR beta chain sequences. A later analysis assigned V and J genes by comparing TCR nucleotide sequences with IMGT/GENE-DB human TR gene sequences. A later analysis assigned CDR3 sequences and most-parsimonious VDJ recombination scenarios with the TCRdist pipeline. In a later analysis, each TCR beta chain was defined by its CDR3 amino acid sequence together with its V-gene family, and reads lacking a unique V-gene family were excluded. A later analysis removed roughly 590 highly shared, low-generation-probability nucleotide sequences to deal with suspected cross-contamination and a sequencing artifact. A later analysis calculated a clonal expansion index for each public chain from normalized within-repertoire ranks of inferred template counts. Generation probabilities in a later analysis came from a VDJ recombination model fitted to out-of-frame rearrangements, and those results were checked against IGoR. In a later analysis, hypergeometric tests were used to score TCR-TCR, TCR-HLA and TCR-CMV co-occurrence, with a repertoire-size bias correction applied to TCR pairs. To estimate false discovery rates, a later analysis permuted the HLA or CMV assignments 20 times. In a later analysis, co-occurring TCRs were grouped using DBSCAN, and TCRdist sequence similarity was added for clustering within HLA-allele-positive subsets. Co-occurrence clustering excluded repertoires with fewer than 30,000 or more than 120,000 public chains, plus five with anomalous nucleotide sharing. TCRdb took this table from immuneACCESS and kept in-frame rearrangements with V and J called. Such tables lack part of the clones; where checked against another copy, unresolved V genes explain under half of the gap, and the rest is unexplained. For V, J and clone size, that table is used; D and trimming come from the DNA. Across this sample there are just over 150,000 clones, with approximately 72% seen only once. Less than 8.5% of the sample rests with the top ten.

Paper-wide results and their limitations: A later genetic analysis reported fewer N-insertions in productive TCRs among donors in an Asian-associated ancestry cluster than the roughly 700-donor mean. A cluster of highly shared sequence variants was judged likely to be a technical artifact of the sequencing pipeline. In an earlier analysis of about 600 of the donors, most TCR beta V segments appeared in productive rearrangements about 87% or about 30% of the time, broadly matching IMGT annotations. According to a later analysis, TCR association rates differed among HLA loci, with DRB1 alleles showing the most associated TCRs and HLA-C alleles showing the fewest. A later analysis found that HLA-associated TCR beta chains were more clonally expanded and had lower generation probabilities than equally common non-associated chains. According to a later analysis, most CMV-associated TCR beta chains appeared to be HLA-restricted, and the HLA associations seemed to be driven largely by CMV exposure. The only immune exposure information available for the cohort was CMV serostatus. The authors suggested that the approach could potentially be extended to other disease states and immunological phenotypes. A further reported finding was that TCR beta sequences accurately predicted the HLA-A and HLA-B alleles for most subjects in the first cohort. An association between a missense DCLRE1C variant and V-gene and J-gene trimming of TCR beta chains was found in a later genetic analysis and replicated in an independent cohort. In a later analysis, several top co-occurrence clusters were reported to appear linked to parvovirus B19, influenza, CMV and Epstein-Barr virus. When HLA alleles, especially DR and DQ, strongly co-occurred, attributing TCR associations to individual alleles was difficult. Some IMGT-functional V segments, including TRBV6-2 and TRBV6-3, could not be distinguished by the 87-base-pair reads and were therefore excluded. In the study, about 150 TCR beta chains were listed as associated with cytomegalovirus. Because some donors lacked HLA typing at each locus, the association tests relied only on the typed subset. Because counts were too low, about 18 rarely observed V segments, including chromosome 9 orphons, were left out of the earlier analysis of approximately 500 of the donors. A later analysis associated 15,000 or so TCR beta sequences with specific HLA alleles at a false discovery rate of 0.05. A few of the identified cytomegalovirus-associated TCR beta chains were confirmed in vitro to be specific for cytomegalovirus antigens. Correlated functional status among segregating V segments might be attributable to linkage disequilibrium, but an unknown experimental factor could not be ruled out. The classifier was reported to diagnose cytomegalovirus status with high specificity and sensitivity in both the original cohort and the validation cohort. Presence/absence analyses assumed roughly uniform sequencing depth across donors, an assumption that may not hold. The cohort was sequenced for TCR beta chains only, and without alpha or paired-chain data the features that could be detected were limited. While some public TCRs were present in many individuals, most TCR sequences turned up only very rarely across donors.

Recombination joined TRBV10-3 with TRBJ1-2; the D segment could be TRBD1, given 5 matching bases. The TCR sequence derives from a man aged 35 to 55 in good health and CMV-seropositive. Sequencing used PBMCs. The CDR3 region: CAISESNRPVVHTF. The nucleotide sequence reads as follows: TGTGCCATCAGTGAGTCGAACAGGCCAGTAGTGCACACCTTC.